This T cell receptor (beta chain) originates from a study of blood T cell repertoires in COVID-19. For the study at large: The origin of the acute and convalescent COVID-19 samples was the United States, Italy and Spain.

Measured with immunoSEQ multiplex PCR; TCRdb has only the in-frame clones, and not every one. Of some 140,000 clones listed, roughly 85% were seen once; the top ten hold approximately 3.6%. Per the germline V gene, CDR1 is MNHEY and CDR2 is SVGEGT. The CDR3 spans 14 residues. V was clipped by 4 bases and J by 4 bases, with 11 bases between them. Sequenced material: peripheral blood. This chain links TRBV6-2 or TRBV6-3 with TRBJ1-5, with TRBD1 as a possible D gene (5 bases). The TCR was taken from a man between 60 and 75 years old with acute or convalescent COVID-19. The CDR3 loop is CASSWQGWNQPQHF. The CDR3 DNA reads TGTGCCAGCAGTTGGCAGGGCTGGAATCAGCCCCAGCATTTT.